Listed below are T cell receptor beta chains from one sample, sequenced in a study of blood T cell repertoires in COVID-19. The repertoire was sequenced with immunoSEQ multiplex PCR; TCRdb's copy has only in-frame clones and lacks some. The repertoire holds around 400,000 clones, with 88% as singletons. The sample consisted of PBMCs or T cells enriched from blood (not recorded which). All receptors derive from a woman aged 18-29 years who had been exposed to COVID-19. CDR3s include the opening cysteine and the closing phenylalanine or tryptophan. The D gene is left open where the match is weak. Clone size, where shown, is once, few, many, or a class for clones that have expanded.

d_call,j_call,clone_size,v_call,cdr3_aa,cdr3_nt
NA,TRBJ1-2,NA,TRBV4-3,CASSQDPSSAYGYTF,TGCGCCAGCAGCCAAGATCCCAGCAGCGCTTATGGCTACACCTTC
NA,TRBJ1-2,NA,TRBV27,CASSLMSNYGYTF,TGTGCCAGCAGTTTAATGAGTAACTATGGCTACACCTTC
TRBD1,TRBJ1-6,NA,TRBV30,CARRTGNSPLHF,TGTGCCCGACGGACAGGGAATTCACCCCTCCACTTT
NA,TRBJ2-7,NA,TRBV6-2/TRBV6-3,CASSYVREHSSYEQYF,TGTGCCAGCAGTTACGTTCGGGAGCATAGCTCCTACGAGCAGTACTTC
NA,TRBJ2-6,NA,TRBV7-2,CASSLGSSKSGANVLTF,TGTGCCAGCAGCTTGGGCAGCTCCAAATCTGGGGCCAACGTCCTGACTTTC
TRBD2,TRBJ2-3,NA,TRBV7-2,CASSLVSAGGLTDTQYF,TGTGCCAGCAGCTTAGTCTCAGCGGGGGGGCTTACAGATACGCAGTATTTT
TRBD1,TRBJ2-3,NA,TRBV5-1,CASSADRGSGDTQYF,TGCGCCAGCAGCGCCGACAGGGGAAGTGGAGATACGCAGTATTTT
TRBD2,TRBJ2-5,NA,TRBV18,CASSPTAGRETQYF,TGTGCCAGCTCCCCAACAGCGGGGCGAGAGACCCAGTACTTC
NA,TRBJ1-5,few,TRBV30,CAWSLTSGLNSNQPQHF,TGTGCCTGGAGTCTCACCTCCGGACTCAATAGCAATCAGCCCCAGCATTTT
NA,TRBJ2-1,NA,TRBV29-1,CSVNPGGSQYNEQFF,TGCAGCGTTAATCCCGGGGGTTCCCAATACAATGAGCAGTTCTTC
TRBD1,TRBJ1-6,NA,TRBV30,CAWSDRTGINSPLHF,TGTGCCTGGAGTGATCGGACAGGGATTAATTCACCCCTCCACTTT
NA,TRBJ1-1,NA,TRBV19,CASSIGVTGRAEAFF,TGTGCCAGTAGTATCGGGGTGACGGGGAGGGCTGAAGCTTTCTTT
TRBD1,TRBJ1-2,NA,TRBV28,CASNRGVYGYTF,TGTGCCAGCAACAGGGGGGTCTATGGCTACACCTTC
NA,TRBJ1-4,NA,TRBV28,CASTPWGQGSGNEKLFF,TGTGCCAGCACTCCCTGGGGGCAGGGGAGCGGTAATGAAAAACTGTTTTTT
TRBD2,TRBJ2-3,NA,TRBV15,CATSRSSGITDTQYF,TGTGCCACCAGCAGATCTAGCGGGATAACAGATACGCAGTATTTT
NA,TRBJ2-4,NA,TRBV2,CASTRPEGNIQYF,TGTGCCAGCACGCGCCCCGAGGGAAACATTCAGTACTTC
NA,TRBJ2-7,NA,TRBV10-3,CAISESQGIPNEQYF,TGTGCCATCAGTGAGTCCCAGGGGATCCCTAACGAGCAGTACTTC
NA,TRBJ2-7,NA,TRBV7-9,CASSDSYEQYF,TGTGCCAGCAGCGACAGTTACGAGCAGTACTTC
NA,TRBJ2-4,NA,TRBV15,CATSTTGLNIQYF,TGTGCCACCAGCACGACAGGTTTGAACATTCAGTACTTC
TRBD1,TRBJ2-5,once,TRBV4-3,CASSEDRERKETQYF,TGCGCCAGCAGTGAAGACAGGGAGCGTAAAGAGACCCAGTACTTC
TRBD1,TRBJ1-4,NA,TRBV4-1,CASSQEGQGAPGEKLFF,TGCGCCAGCAGCCAAGAAGGACAGGGGGCGCCGGGGGAAAAACTGTTTTTT
TRBD1,TRBJ1-1,NA,TRBV7-3,CASSQTGGVTEAFF,TGTGCCAGCAGTCAGACAGGGGGCGTCACTGAAGCTTTCTTT
TRBD1,TRBJ2-7,NA,TRBV28,CASSLIATGTGNYEQYF,TGTGCCAGCAGTTTAATCGCTACCGGGACAGGGAACTACGAGCAGTACTTC
TRBD2,TRBJ2-2,NA,TRBV15,CATRTSGPLTGELFF,TGTGCCACCAGGACTAGCGGACCGCTCACCGGGGAGCTGTTTTTT
NA,TRBJ1-2,NA,TRBV5-6,CASSLGQLYGYTF,TGTGCCAGCAGCTTGGGACAGCTCTATGGCTACACCTTC
NA,TRBJ1-4,NA,TRBV7-6,CASSLVQGATNEKLFF,TGTGCCAGCAGCTTAGTTCAGGGTGCAACTAATGAAAAACTGTTTTTT
NA,TRBJ2-1,NA,TRBV4-2,CASSQAASFYEQFF,TGTGCCAGCAGCCAAGCTGCTAGCTTTTATGAGCAGTTCTTC
TRBD1,TRBJ1-1,few,TRBV5-1,CASSSGQGLRDTEAFF,TGCGCCAGCAGCTCGGGACAGGGGTTACGGGACACTGAAGCTTTCTTT
NA,TRBJ2-5,NA,TRBV25-1,CASSEYSWAGRLQETQYF,TGTGCCAGCAGTGAATATTCGTGGGCAGGCCGCCTCCAAGAGACCCAGTACTTC
NA,TRBJ1-1,once,TRBV15,CATSRGQMNTEAFF,TGTGCCACCAGCAGAGGACAGATGAACACTGAAGCTTTCTTT
TRBD2,TRBJ2-1,NA,TRBV13,CASSLAGGTVEQFF,TGTGCCAGCAGCTTAGCGGGGGGTACTGTTGAGCAGTTCTTC
NA,TRBJ2-1,NA,TRBV3-1/TRBV3-2,CASSQDDRRRGSYNEQFF,TGTGCCAGCAGCCAAGATGACAGGCGGCGGGGGTCCTACAATGAGCAGTTCTTC
TRBD1,TRBJ1-5,NA,TRBV2,CASSANGGGYSNQPQHF,TGTGCCAGCAGTGCTAATGGAGGGGGCTATAGCAATCAGCCCCAGCATTTT
NA,TRBJ2-7,few,TRBV10-1,CASSESTGPYEQYF,TGCGCCAGCAGTGAGTCAACAGGGCCCTACGAGCAGTACTTC
TRBD2,TRBJ2-1,NA,TRBV7-7,CASSPLGGGYNEQFF,TGTGCTAGCAGCCCCCTTGGCGGGGGCTACAATGAGCAGTTCTTC
NA,TRBJ2-7,NA,TRBV28,CASSSPIAALGYEQYF,TGTGCCAGCAGTTCACCGATAGCGGCCTTGGGGTACGAGCAGTACTTC
TRBD1,TRBJ2-5,NA,TRBV18,CASSRDRAQETQYF,TGTGCCAGCTCCCGGGACAGGGCTCAAGAGACCCAGTACTTC
NA,TRBJ2-7,NA,TRBV3-1/TRBV3-2,CASSQHPRDYEQYF,TGTGCCAGCAGCCAGCACCCCAGGGATTACGAGCAGTACTTC
NA,TRBJ2-7,NA,TRBV6-5,CASSSPPRGREQYF,TGTGCCAGCAGTTCCCCCCCGCGGGGTCGCGAGCAGTACTTC
NA,TRBJ1-4,NA,TRBV5-8,CASSPYYGGEKLFF,TGTGCCAGCAGCCCCTACTACGGGGGTGAAAAACTGTTTTTT
NA,TRBJ2-7,NA,TRBV11-2,CASSLPVESEQYF,TGTGCCAGCAGCTTACCAGTCGAATCCGAGCAGTACTTC
TRBD2,TRBJ2-2,NA,TRBV27,CASSFPRGGTGELFF,TGTGCCAGCAGTTTTCCGCGGGGGGGCACCGGGGAGCTGTTTTTT
NA,TRBJ1-6,NA,TRBV20-1,CSVRRGSPLHF,TGCAGTGTAAGGCGCGGTTCACCCCTCCACTTT
TRBD1,TRBJ1-2,once,TRBV30,CAWKNWGTGDGYTF,TGTGCCTGGAAAAATTGGGGGACAGGGGATGGCTACACCTTC
TRBD1,TRBJ1-6,NA,TRBV28,CASSSPGQGAPLHF,TGTGCCAGCAGCTCTCCGGGACAGGGGGCACCCCTCCACTTT
NA,TRBJ2-3,many,TRBV7-2,CASSLVVAGATSTDTQYF,TGTGCCAGCAGCTTAGTGGTTGCGGGGGCAACTAGCACAGATACGCAGTATTTT
TRBD2,TRBJ2-5,NA,TRBV9,CASSVGSGRTYQETQYF,TGTGCCAGCAGCGTAGGTAGCGGGAGAACGTACCAAGAGACCCAGTACTTC
TRBD1,TRBJ2-7,NA,TRBV29-1,CSATGTGGDYEQYF,TGCAGCGCAACCGGGACAGGGGGCGATTACGAGCAGTACTTC
NA,TRBJ2-1,NA,TRBV5-1,CASSLQEGLGEQFF,TGCGCCAGCAGCTTGCAGGAGGGCCTTGGTGAGCAGTTCTTC
NA,TRBJ1-1,NA,TRBV6-1,CASSEQQRNTEAFF,TGTGCCAGCAGTGAACAACAGAGGAACACTGAAGCTTTCTTT
TRBD1,TRBJ2-7,NA,TRBV7-9,CASSIRDRGPGQYF,TGTGCCAGCAGCATCCGGGACAGGGGACCTGGGCAGTACTTC